Following are 19 T cell receptor beta chains from one sample sequenced in a study of cytomegalovirus exposure and HLA in healthy donors. PCR employed 60 Vbeta and 13 Jbeta primers. Libraries were prepared by immunoSEQ multiplex PCR; TCRdb keeps only in-frame clonotypes and omits some of them. The sample data list roughly 46,000 clones. Sequencing used PBMCs. These receptors came from a woman aged 35 to 49 in good health and CMV-seronegative.

The chain joins TRBV9 to TRBJ2-1; 9 bases align to TRBD2. This CDR3 has 14 amino acids. CDR1 SGDLS and CDR2 YYNGEE come from the germline V gene. V trimming: 2 bases; J trimming: 6 bases; junction bases outside the gene matches: 3. The CDR3 is CASSVTTSGNEQFF. DNA for the CDR3: TGTGCCAGCAGCGTTACGACTAGCGGCAATGAGCAGTTCTTC.

CDR3 protein: CASSSPGLAGGRETQYF. CDR3 nucleotides: TGTGCCAGTAGTAGTCCGGGACTAGCGGGAGGGCGAGAGACCCAGTACTTC. This sequence joins TRBV19 and TRBJ2-5; TRBD2 agrees at 16 bases. This CDR3 is built from 17 residues. The V gene's germline CDR1 is LNHDA and CDR2 SQIVND (reference sequence). The V and J ends lost 4 bases and 4 bases, in that order; junction bases with no gene match: 6.

The chain is built from TRBV28 and TRBJ2-7; TRBD1 is a possible D gene (6 bases). Germline V lookup: CDR1 MDHEN, CDR2 SYDVKM. The CDR3 has 15 amino acids. V was pared by 5 bases and J by 5 bases, with 19 bases between. The CDR3 region has the DNA TGTGCCAGCAGTGAGTACAGGGACCCTATGGACGAGCAGTACTTC. Amino acids: CASSEYRDPMDEQYF.

The rearrangement uses TRBV25-1 and TRBJ1-4; a possible D gene is TRBD1 (5 bases). The V gene lost 2 bases and the J gene lost 8 bases, with 15 bases spanning the gap. In germline, CDR1 is MGHDK, CDR2 SYGVNS. The CDR3 is made up of 15 amino acids. CDR3 residues: CASSEPRQGGEKLFF. For the CDR3, the DNA is TGTGCCAGCAGTGAACCCCGTCAGGGAGGCGAAAAACTGTTTTTT.

The chain is built from TRBV5-1 and TRBJ2-7, with D maybe TRBD2 (6 bases). Germline V CDR1 and CDR2: SGHRS, YFSETQ. Trimming stripped 3 bases from V and 4 bases from J, with 11 bases between. The CDR3 spans 13 residues. As DNA, the CDR3 is TGCGCCAGCAGCTCGGAGGGCCCATACGAGCAGTACTTC. This sequence encodes CASSSEGPYEQYF.

The V and J genes are TRBV10-3 and TRBJ2-7; 7 bases agree with TRBD1. CDR3 length: 12 residues. V shed 4 bases and J 7 bases; nucleotides not matched to a gene: 4. CDR1 is ENHRY and CDR2 is SYGVKD in the germline V gene. The CDR3 nucleotides are TGTGCCATCAGTGGGACAGGTGAAGAGCAGTACTTC. As protein: CAISGTGEEQYF.

The chain carries TRBV15 and TRBJ1-5; 8 positions agree with TRBD1. Looked up from germline, CDR1 is LNHNV and CDR2 is YYDKDF (reference sequence). V gave up 5 bases and J gave up 3 bases; unmatched junction bases: 3. The CDR3 has 14 amino acids. For the CDR3, the DNA is TGTGCCACCAGCGGGACAGGATTCAATCAGCCCCAGCATTTT. Translated: CATSGTGFNQPQHF.

The chain links TRBV4-1 to TRBJ2-7; TRBD1 aligns across 10 bases. V was pared by 2 bases and J by 3 bases, with 7 bases of the junction left unmatched. The germline CDR1 and CDR2 sequences are MGHRA and YSYEKL. The CDR3 contains 16 residues. The CDR3: CASSQYVRTGGYEQYF. The CDR3 bases are TGCGCCAGCAGCCAATACGTACGGACAGGGGGCTACGAGCAGTACTTC.

The V gene is TRBV4-3, the J gene TRBJ2-3; 13 nucleotides line up with TRBD2. Trimming took 0 bases from V and 6 from J; bases not matched to a gene: 9. The CDR3 totals 18 residues. Germline CDR1 and CDR2: LGHNA and YSLEER. The CDR3 sequence: CASSQDSGLAGARDTQYF. The CDR3 coding sequence is TGCGCCAGCAGCCAAGATAGTGGACTAGCGGGAGCTCGGGATACGCAGTATTTT.

V is TRBV6-1 and J is TRBJ2-7; D may be TRBD1 (6 bases). This CDR3 is 15 amino acids long. Germline V gene lookup returns CDR1 MNHNS and CDR2 SASEGT. Trimming took 7 bases from V and 3 from J, leaving 19 bases between them. The CDR3 spells CASTRTASPGYEQYF. The CDR3 DNA sequence: TGTGCCAGCACTAGGACAGCGTCCCCCGGCTACGAGCAGTACTTC.

The chain employs TRBV4-1 and TRBJ2-1; D perhaps matches TRBD2 (6 bases). The CDR3 sequence is 16 residues long. Trimming cost V 5 bases and J 2 bases, with 16 bases left between them. Germline CDR1 is MGHRA and CDR2 is YSYEKL. CDR3 sequence reads: CASSEASGRTYNEQFF. For the CDR3, the DNA is TGCGCCAGCAGCGAAGCCAGCGGGCGAACCTACAATGAGCAGTTCTTC.

The chain joins TRBV7-9 to TRBJ2-1; 11 bases are a match to TRBD2. This CDR3 contains 13 residues. The germline V gene has CDR1 SEHNR and CDR2 FQNEAQ (reference sequence). Unmatched junction bases numbered 3, after V lost 9 bases and J lost 5 bases. The CDR3 region is CARGLADDNEQFF. The DNA of the CDR3 is TGTGCCAGGGGACTAGCGGACGACAATGAGCAGTTCTTC.

The chain joins TRBV5-1 to TRBJ2-3, with TRBD1 identical over 9 bases. Germline assignment: CDR1 SGHRS and CDR2 YFSETQ. V was pared by 0 bases and J by 3 bases, with 2 bases of the junction left unmatched. There are 15 residues in the CDR3. Here the CDR3 DNA reads TGCGCCAGCAGCTTGGTACAGGGGGCAACAGATACGCAGTATTTT. As protein: CASSLVQGATDTQYF. Full variable domain (missing parts from reference TRBV5-1 and TRBJ2-3): KAGVTQTPRYLIKTRGQQVTLSCSPISGHRSVSWYQQTPGQGLQFLFEYFSETQRNKGNFPGRFSGRQFSNSRSEMNVSTLELGDSALYLCASSLVQGATDTQYFGPGTRLTVL.

The CDR3, as DNA: TGTGCCAGTACCCGGAGCAACACAGATACGCAGTATTTT. It yields the protein CASTRSNTDTQYF. The chain carries TRBV19 and TRBJ2-3, with D unclear. Trimming took off 7 bases at V and 2 bases at J, with 10 bases between the two ends. This CDR3 is 13 amino acids long. The germline V gene has CDR1 LNHDA and CDR2 SQIVND (reference sequence).

V and J are TRBV5-4 and TRBJ2-4, with TRBD2 matching over 8 bases. CDR1 is SGHNT, CDR2 YYREEE, per germline (reference sequence). V shed 4 bases and J 6 bases; nucleotides not matched to a gene: 9. This CDR3 is 15 amino acids long. CDR3 nucleotide sequence: TGTGCCAGCAGCCCGGGGGGGTCGGGGGGAAACATTCAGTACTTC. Translating it yields CASSPGGSGGNIQYF.

The chain has TRBV28 and TRBJ2-7, with TRBD1 matching 9 bases. The V and J ends lost 5 bases and 2 bases, in that order; junction bases with no gene match: 10. The CDR3 is 16 amino acids. Germline CDR1 is MDHEN and CDR2 is SYDVKM. The CDR3 DNA follows: TGTGCCAGCAGTCCGGCCCGGGACAGGGATGCCTACGAGCAGTACTTC. It specifies CASSPARDRDAYEQYF.

The gene calls are TRBV19 and TRBJ2-3; D is perhaps TRBD2 (5 bases). V lost 6 bases and J 1 base, leaving 14 bases between the germline ends. The CDR3 covers 15 residues. The germline V gene encodes CDR1 LNHDA and CDR2 SQIVND (reference sequence). This chain's CDR3 is CASSPLESGTDTQYF. DNA of the CDR3: TGTGCCAGTAGCCCACTAGAGAGCGGCACAGATACGCAGTATTTT.

The gene calls are TRBV4-2 and TRBJ1-2; 9 bases are a match to TRBD1. Germline V gives CDR1 LGHNA, CDR2 YNFKEQ. This CDR3 contains 16 residues. V trimming: 6 bases; J trimming: 1 base; junction bases outside the gene matches: 9. The CDR3 coding sequence is TGTGCCAGCAGTCAACCACAGGGGGCGCTTAACTATGGCTACACCTTC. Its translation is CASSQPQGALNYGYTF.

The J gene is TRBJ1-2, the V gene TRBV5-1; 7 positions match TRBD1. The CDR3 spans 15 residues. Germline CDR1 is SGHRS and CDR2 is YFSETQ. With V trimmed by 0 bases and J by 3 bases, 5 bases remained unmatched. The CDR3 coding sequence is TGCGCCAGCAGCTTGGTCCCAGGGACAGACTATGGCTACACCTTC. This translates into CASSLVPGTDYGYTF.